This entry lists 9 T cell receptor beta chains sequenced from one sample in a study of graft-versus-host responses after intestinal transplantation. This table comes from immunoSEQ multiplex PCR, and its TCRdb copy is limited to in-frame clones, with some not included. This sample has tens of thousands of clones, with roughly 91% found just once. These receptors have no known antigen. The sequencing used unstimulated CD4+ T cells sorted from spleen or lymph node cells, collected before intestinal transplant. All receptors derive from a human donor who received an intestinal transplant.

The chain joins TRBV19 to TRBJ1-1; TRBD1 matches 8 bases. The CDR3 covers 14 residues. Per the germline V gene, CDR1 is LNHDA and CDR2 is SQIVND (reference sequence). The J segment lost 3 bases and the V segment lost 9 bases, leaving 9 bases of the junction unmatched. DNA for the CDR3: TGTGCCAGCCAACAGGGGGGGAGGGACACTGAAGCTTTCTTT. Protein: CASQQGGRDTEAFF.

The CDR3 here is CSVGRSDINYGYTF. CDR3 DNA sequence: TGCAGCGTTGGAAGGTCCGACATAAACTATGGCTACACCTTC. The chain uses TRBV29-1 and TRBJ1-2, with no clear D. Trimming cost V 4 bases and J 2 bases, with 14 bases left between them. This CDR3 has 14 residues. Germline V gene lookup returns CDR1 SQVTM and CDR2 ANQGSEA.

J is TRBJ1-5 and V is TRBV2; the match to TRBD1 covers 8 bases. Germline loops: CDR1 SNHLY, CDR2 FYNNEI. The CDR3 spans 17 residues. Losses at the gene ends were 2 bases for V and 9 bases for J; bases not matched to a gene: 15. The CDR3 region is CASSELPGQAILRPQHF. The DNA of the CDR3 is TGTGCCAGCAGTGAACTCCCGGGACAGGCCATATTGAGGCCCCAGCATTTT.

The V gene is TRBV30, the J gene TRBJ1-2; no clear D. V was trimmed by 0 bases and J by 4 bases, leaving 9 bases between them. Germline V gives CDR1 GTSNPN, CDR2 SVGIG (reference sequence). The CDR3 is 13 residues long. The CDR3 DNA sequence: TGTGCCTGGAGTGTACACCCCATCTATGGCTACACCTTC. Translating gives CAWSVHPIYGYTF.

Only a few counts were recorded for this clone. The chain couples TRBV5-8 to TRBJ1-4, with D possibly being TRBD1 (6 bases). V lost 4 bases to trimming and J lost 0 bases, with 16 bases between them. The length of the CDR3 is 17 residues. Germline V gene sequence: CDR1 SGHTS, CDR2 YDEGEE. The CDR3 DNA reads TGTGCCAGCAGCCTTGCCGGGACACTGACAACTAATGAAAAACTGTTTTTT. Translated, it gives CASSLAGTLTTNEKLFF.

The V call is TRBV6-1, the J call TRBJ1-5; D is unclear. CDR3 size: 12 residues. Germline CDR1 reads MNHNS; CDR2 reads SASEGT. Trimming cost V 4 bases and J 4 bases, with 5 bases left between them. The CDR3 sequence is CASSGGNQPQHF. The CDR3 region has the DNA TGTGCCAGCAGTGGAGGTAATCAGCCCCAGCATTTT.

V gene TRBV5-1 combines with J gene TRBJ2-1; 8 bases fit TRBD2. J lost 0 bases, V lost 0 bases, and 2 bases had no gene match. The CDR3 sequence is 16 residues long. CDR1 and CDR2 from the germline V gene are SGHRS and YFSETQ. CDR3 residues: CASSLEGTSSYNEQFF. The DNA for the CDR3 is TGCGCCAGCAGCTTGGAAGGGACTAGCTCCTACAATGAGCAGTTCTTC.

The rearrangement joins TRBV10-3 to TRBJ1-1; no definite D call. CDR3 length: 13 amino acids. Germline CDR1 reads ENHRY; CDR2 reads SYGVKD. The germline V and J ends were trimmed by 2 bases and 11 bases, with 15 bases remaining between them. The CDR3 DNA is TGTGCCATCAGTGAGAAGGTCGGGGATGAGGCTTTCTTT. It specifies CAISEKVGDEAFF.

The genes are TRBV7-2 and TRBJ1-2, with D maybe TRBD1 (6 bases). The CDR3 is 16 amino acids. Trimming removed 4 bases from V and 1 base from J, with 16 bases in between. Per the germline V gene, CDR1 is SGHTA and CDR2 is FQGNSA. The CDR3 loop reads CASSSPPGTLNYGYTF. CDR3 DNA: TGTGCCAGCAGCTCCCCCCCCGGGACACTTAACTATGGCTACACCTTC.